This entry is about one T cell receptor (beta chain). Its antigen remains unknown. Primers included in the PCR were 60 Vbeta and 13 Jbeta primers. Only in-frame clones appear in the TCRdb table, and some are missing; sequencing was by immunoSEQ multiplex PCR. The data contain under 200,000 clones, roughly 84% of them singletons. The data derive from a study of cytomegalovirus exposure and HLA in healthy donors. Germline CDR1 is MNHEY and CDR2 is SVGAGI. Trimming at V came to 2 bases and at J to 3 bases, leaving 5 bases not matched to a gene. This CDR3 comprises 15 residues. Study-wide points: A cluster of highly shared sequence variants was likely a sequencing artifact.

The TCR comes from a boy aged 5-17 years in good health and CMV-seronegative. The sequenced material came from PBMCs. V is TRBV6-5 and J is TRBJ1-1; TRBD1 matches at 8 bases. This CDR3 reads CASSYATTGDTEAFF. CDR3 in DNA: TGTGCCAGCAGTTACGCTACGACAGGGGACACTGAAGCTTTCTTT.